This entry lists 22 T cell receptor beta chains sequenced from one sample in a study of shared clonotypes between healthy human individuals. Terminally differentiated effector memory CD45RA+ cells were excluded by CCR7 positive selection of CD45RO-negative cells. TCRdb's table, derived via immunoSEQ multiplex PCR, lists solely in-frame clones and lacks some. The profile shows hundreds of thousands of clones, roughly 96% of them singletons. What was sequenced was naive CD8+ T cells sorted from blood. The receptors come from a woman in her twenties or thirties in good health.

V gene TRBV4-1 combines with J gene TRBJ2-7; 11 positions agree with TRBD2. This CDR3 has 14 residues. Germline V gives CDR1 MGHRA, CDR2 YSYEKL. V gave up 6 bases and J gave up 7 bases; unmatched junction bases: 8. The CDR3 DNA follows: TGCGCCAGCAGGGGGATAGCGGGAGGGCATGAGCAGTACTTC. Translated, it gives CASRGIAGGHEQYF.

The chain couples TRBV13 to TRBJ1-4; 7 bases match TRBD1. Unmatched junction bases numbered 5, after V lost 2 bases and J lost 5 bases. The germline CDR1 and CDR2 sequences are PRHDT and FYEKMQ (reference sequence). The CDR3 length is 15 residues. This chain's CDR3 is CASSLRGQANEKLFF. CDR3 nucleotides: TGTGCCAGCAGCTTACGCGGACAGGCGAATGAAAAACTGTTTTTT.

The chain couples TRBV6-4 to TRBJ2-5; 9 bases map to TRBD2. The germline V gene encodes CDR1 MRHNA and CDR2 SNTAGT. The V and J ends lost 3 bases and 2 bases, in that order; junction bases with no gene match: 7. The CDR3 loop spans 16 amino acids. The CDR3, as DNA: TGTGCCAGCAGTGAAATAGCGGGAGCCGAACAAGAGACCCAGTACTTC. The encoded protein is CASSEIAGAEQETQYF.

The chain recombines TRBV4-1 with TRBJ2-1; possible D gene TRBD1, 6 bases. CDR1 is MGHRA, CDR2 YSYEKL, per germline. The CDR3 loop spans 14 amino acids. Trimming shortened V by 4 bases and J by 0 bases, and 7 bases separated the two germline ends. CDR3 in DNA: TGCGCCAGCAGCCGGGACATCTCCTACAATGAGCAGTTCTTC. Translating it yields CASSRDISYNEQFF.

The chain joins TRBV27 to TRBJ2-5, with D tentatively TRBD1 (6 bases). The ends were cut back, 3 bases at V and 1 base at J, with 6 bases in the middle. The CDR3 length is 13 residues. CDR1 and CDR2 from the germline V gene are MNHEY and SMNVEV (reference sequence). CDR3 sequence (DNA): TGTGCCAGCAGTTTGGGGGCCCAAGAGACCCAGTACTTC. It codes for CASSLGAQETQYF.

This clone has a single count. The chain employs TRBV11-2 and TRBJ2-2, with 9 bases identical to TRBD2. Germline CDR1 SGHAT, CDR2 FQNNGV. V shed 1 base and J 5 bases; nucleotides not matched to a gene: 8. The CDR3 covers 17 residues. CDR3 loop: CASSLVPGLAATGELFF. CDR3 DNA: TGTGCCAGCAGCTTAGTTCCGGGACTAGCAGCGACCGGGGAGCTGTTTTTT. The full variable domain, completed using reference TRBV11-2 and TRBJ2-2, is EAGVAQSPRYKIIEKRQSVAFWCNPISGHATLYWYQQILGQGPKLLIQFQNNGVVDDSQLPKDRFSAERLKGVDSTLKIQPAKLEDSAVYLCASSLVPGLAATGELFFGEGSRLTVL.

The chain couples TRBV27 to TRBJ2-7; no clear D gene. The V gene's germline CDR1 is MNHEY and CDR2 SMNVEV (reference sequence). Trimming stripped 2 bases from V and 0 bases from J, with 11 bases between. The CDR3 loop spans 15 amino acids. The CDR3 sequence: CASSLKLKSSYEQYF. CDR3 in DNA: TGTGCCAGCAGTTTAAAGCTCAAGAGCTCCTACGAGCAGTACTTC.

The CDR3 here is CASSPRPTDTQYF. CDR3 sequence (DNA): TGTGCCAGTAGTCCCCGACCCACAGATACGCAGTATTTT. V and J are TRBV19 and TRBJ2-3; no clear D. Germline V gene lookup returns CDR1 LNHDA and CDR2 SQIVND (reference sequence). The germline V and J ends were trimmed by 5 bases and 2 bases, with 8 bases remaining between them. This CDR3 spans 13 amino acids.

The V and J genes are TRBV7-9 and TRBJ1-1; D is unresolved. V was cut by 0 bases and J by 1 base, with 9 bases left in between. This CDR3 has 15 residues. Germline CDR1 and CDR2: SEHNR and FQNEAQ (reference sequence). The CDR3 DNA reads TGTGCCAGCAGCTTAGCGGTAGGGAAGAACACTGAAGCTTTCTTT. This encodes CASSLAVGKNTEAFF.

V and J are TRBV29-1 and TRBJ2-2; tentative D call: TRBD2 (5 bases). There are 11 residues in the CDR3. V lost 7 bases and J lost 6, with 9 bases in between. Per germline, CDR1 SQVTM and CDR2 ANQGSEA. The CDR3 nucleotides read TGCAGCGGAACTAGATCCGGGGAGCTGTTTTTT. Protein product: CSGTRSGELFF.

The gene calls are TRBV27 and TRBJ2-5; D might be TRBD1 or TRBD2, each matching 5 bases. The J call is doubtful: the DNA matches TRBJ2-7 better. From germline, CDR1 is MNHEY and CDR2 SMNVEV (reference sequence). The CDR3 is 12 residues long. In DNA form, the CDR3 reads TGTGCCAGCAGTACTTACGGGGCCGAGCAGTACTTC. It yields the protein CASSTYGAEQYF.

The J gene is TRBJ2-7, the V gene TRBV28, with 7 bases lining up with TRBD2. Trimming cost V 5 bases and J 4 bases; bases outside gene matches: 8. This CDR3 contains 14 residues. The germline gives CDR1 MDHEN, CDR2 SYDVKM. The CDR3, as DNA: TGTGCCAGCAGTAGACTAGCTGGGAGGTACGAGCAGTACTTC. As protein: CASSRLAGRYEQYF.

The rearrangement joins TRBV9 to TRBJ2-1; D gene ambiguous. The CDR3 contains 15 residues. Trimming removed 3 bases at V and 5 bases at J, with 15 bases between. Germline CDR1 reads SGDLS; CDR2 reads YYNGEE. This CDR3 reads CASSASPTNDNEQFF. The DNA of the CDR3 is TGTGCCAGCAGCGCTTCACCCACCAACGACAATGAGCAGTTCTTC.

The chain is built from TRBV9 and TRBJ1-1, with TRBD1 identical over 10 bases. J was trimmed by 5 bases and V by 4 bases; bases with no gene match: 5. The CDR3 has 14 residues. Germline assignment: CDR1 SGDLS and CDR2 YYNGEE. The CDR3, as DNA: TGTGCCAGCAGCCCCCGGACAGGGGGTACTGAAGCTTTCTTT. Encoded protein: CASSPRTGGTEAFF.

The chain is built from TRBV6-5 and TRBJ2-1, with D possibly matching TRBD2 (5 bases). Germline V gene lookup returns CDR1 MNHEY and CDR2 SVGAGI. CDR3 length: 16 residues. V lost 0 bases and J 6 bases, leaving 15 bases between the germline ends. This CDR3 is CASSYSRVRVANEQFF. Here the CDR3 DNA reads TGTGCCAGCAGTTACTCGAGGGTCCGGGTTGCCAATGAGCAGTTCTTC.

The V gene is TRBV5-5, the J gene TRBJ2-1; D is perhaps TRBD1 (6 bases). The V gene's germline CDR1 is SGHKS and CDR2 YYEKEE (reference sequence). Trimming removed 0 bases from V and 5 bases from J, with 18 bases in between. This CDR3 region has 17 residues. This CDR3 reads CASSLVFQGSLHNEQFF. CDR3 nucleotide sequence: TGTGCCAGCAGCTTGGTTTTTCAGGGGTCCCTCCACAATGAGCAGTTCTTC.

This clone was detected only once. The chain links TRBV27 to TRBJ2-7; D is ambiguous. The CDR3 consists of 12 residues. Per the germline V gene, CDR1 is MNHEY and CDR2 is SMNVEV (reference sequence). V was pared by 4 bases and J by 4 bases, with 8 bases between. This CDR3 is CASSSQRYEQYF. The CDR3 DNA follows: TGTGCCAGCAGTTCCCAGAGGTACGAGCAGTACTTC.

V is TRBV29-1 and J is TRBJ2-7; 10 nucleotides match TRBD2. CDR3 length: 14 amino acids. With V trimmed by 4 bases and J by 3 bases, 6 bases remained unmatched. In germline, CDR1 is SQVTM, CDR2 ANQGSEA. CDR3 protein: CSVVPSGRYYEQYF. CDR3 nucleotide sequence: TGCAGCGTTGTTCCTAGCGGGAGATACTACGAGCAGTACTTC.

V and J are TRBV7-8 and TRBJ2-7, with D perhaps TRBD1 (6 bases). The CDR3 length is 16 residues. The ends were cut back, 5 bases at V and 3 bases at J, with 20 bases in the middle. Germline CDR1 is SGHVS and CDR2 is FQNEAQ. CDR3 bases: TGTGCCAGCAGCCCTGGGCAGGGGAACATCTTCTACGAGCAGTACTTC. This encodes CASSPGQGNIFYEQYF.

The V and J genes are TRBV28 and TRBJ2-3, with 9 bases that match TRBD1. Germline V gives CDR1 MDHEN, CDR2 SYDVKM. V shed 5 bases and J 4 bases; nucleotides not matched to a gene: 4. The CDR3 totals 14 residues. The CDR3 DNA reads TGTGCCAGCAGTGGGACAGGGAGGGCAGATACGCAGTATTTT. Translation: CASSGTGRADTQYF.

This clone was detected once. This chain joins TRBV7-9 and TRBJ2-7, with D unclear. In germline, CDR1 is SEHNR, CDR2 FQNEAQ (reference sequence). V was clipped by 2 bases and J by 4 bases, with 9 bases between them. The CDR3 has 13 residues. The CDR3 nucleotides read TGTGCCAGCAGCTTACAGCCTTCTTACGAGCAGTACTTC. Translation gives CASSLQPSYEQYF.

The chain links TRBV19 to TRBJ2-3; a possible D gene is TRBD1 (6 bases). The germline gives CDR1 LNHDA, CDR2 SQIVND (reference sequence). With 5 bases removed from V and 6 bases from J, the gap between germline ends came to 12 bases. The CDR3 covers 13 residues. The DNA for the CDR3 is TGTGCCAGTAGTCCCCAGGGGACGGATACGCAGTATTTT. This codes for CASSPQGTDTQYF.